A selection of T cell receptor beta chains follows, all from one sample in a study of blood T cells in healthy people across ages. From the 5' RACE reads, TCRdb called clonotypes with MiXCR, one entry per CDR3 protein. The sample lists almost 800,000 distinct CDR3 sequences, 55% to 75% occurring once. Source material: blood. These receptors were collected from a man between 25 and 39 years old in good health. The CDR3 runs from the conserved cysteine through the conserved F or W. The D gene is left open where the match is weak. Part of the rows lack a size; the others show once, few, many or a class for expanded clones.

j_call v_call d_call clone_size cdr3_aa cdr3_nt
TRBJ2-7 TRBV6-2/TRBV6-3 TRBD2 few CASSRPGTSDYEQYF TGTGCCAGCAGTCGCCCCGGGACTAGCGACTACGAGCAGTACTTC
TRBJ2-3 TRBV6-5 - - CATSSSFSADTQYF TGTGCCACAAGTAGCAGTTTCTCGGCAGATACGCAGTATTTT
TRBJ2-7 TRBV3-1 TRBD1 - CASSQARGSYNEQYF TGTGCCAGCAGCCAAGCCAGGGGGTCCTACAATGAGCAGTACTTC
TRBJ2-5 TRBV7-9 - - CVSSSGPGIWLETQYF TGTGTCAGCAGCTCCGGTCCGGGAATTTGGTTAGAGACCCAGTACTTC
TRBJ2-1 TRBV7-9 TRBD1 - CASSFPTGGHEQFF TGTGCCAGCAGCTTTCCGACAGGGGGCCATGAGCAGTTCTTC
TRBJ2-1 TRBV12-3/TRBV12-4 - - CASSEGVLSLNNEQFF TGTGCCAGCAGTGAGGGTGTCCTCAGTCTTAACAATGAGCAGTTCTTC
TRBJ1-5 TRBV4-1 TRBD1 - CASSLPPGQGLRQPQHF TGCGCCAGCAGCCTTCCGCCAGGACAGGGGCTAAGACAGCCCCAGCATTTT
TRBJ1-4 TRBV28 - - CASSLTTRALPEKLFF TGTGCCAGCAGTCTAACAACCAGGGCCCTTCCTGAAAAACTGTTTTTT
TRBJ2-7 TRBV12-3/TRBV12-4 TRBD2 - CASSLVSSGSYEQYF TGTGCCAGCAGTTTGGTTTCTAGCGGGAGTTACGAGCAGTACTTC
TRBJ2-3 TRBV27 TRBD2 many CASSSPSGSGTDTQYF TGTGCCAGCAGTAGCCCTAGCGGGAGCGGGACAGATACGCAGTATTTT
TRBJ2-1 TRBV5-6 - few CASSPYAREQFF TGTGCCAGCAGCCCGTACGCCCGTGAGCAGTTCTTC
TRBJ1-2 TRBV5-1 - - CASSTGAAYGPYGYTF TGCGCCAGCAGCACCGGAGCGGCGTACGGGCCATATGGCTACACCTTC
TRBJ2-5 TRBV25-1 - few CASSEYIIRQETQYF TGTGCCAGCAGTGAATATATTATCAGGCAAGAGACCCAGTACTTC
TRBJ2-7 TRBV20-1 - few CSAYHDTAYEQYF TGCAGTGCTTATCATGACACCGCCTACGAGCAGTACTTC
TRBJ2-4 TRBV6-2/TRBV6-3 - - CASSYSGGPGNIQYF TGTGCCAGCAGTTACTCGGGGGGCCCGGGAAACATTCAGTACTTC
TRBJ1-2 TRBV5-1 - - CASRQEGDGYTF TGCGCCAGCCGACAGGAAGGGGATGGCTACACCTTC
TRBJ2-6 TRBV12-3/TRBV12-4 TRBD1 once CASTHRGVGANVLTF TGTGCCAGCACCCACAGGGGGGTTGGGGCCAACGTCCTGACTTTC
TRBJ2-5 TRBV4-2 TRBD2 - CASSQEGGVASGRNEQYF TGTGCCAGCAGCCAAGAAGGCGGAGTGGCTAGCGGGAGGAATGAGCAGTACTTC
TRBJ2-5 TRBV4-3 TRBD2 few CASSQVGLDSRETQYF TGCGCCAGCAGCCAAGTGGGACTAGATAGTCGGGAGACCCAGTACTTC
TRBJ1-1 TRBV6-6 TRBD1 - CASSPPDRGGTEAFF TGTGCCAGCAGTCCCCCTGACAGGGGCGGGACTGAAGCTTTCTTT
TRBJ1-2 TRBV27 - - CASRTGHGSYTF TGTGCCAGCAGGACGGGACACGGAAGCTACACCTTC
TRBJ2-1 TRBV29-1 TRBD1 few CSVAQGAGGNEQFF TGCAGCGTTGCCCAAGGGGCAGGGGGCAATGAGCAGTTCTTC
TRBJ2-1 TRBV20-1 TRBD1 - CSARGGTATRYKEQFF TGCAGTGCTAGAGGTGGGACAGCCACAAGATACAAGGAGCAGTTCTTC
TRBJ2-7 TRBV5-1 TRBD2 - CASSLAGGRSGEQYF TGCGCCAGCAGCTTAGCGGGCGGGAGAAGCGGCGAGCAGTACTTC
TRBJ1-2 TRBV6-2/TRBV6-3 - few CASRTPNYGYTF TGTGCCAGCAGAACTCCTAACTATGGCTACACCTTC
TRBJ2-3 TRBV9 - - CASSERRVGTDTQYF TGTGCCAGCAGCGAGAGGAGAGTGGGGACAGATACGCAGTATTTT
TRBJ2-1 TRBV3-1 - - CASSQSKSEQFF TGTGCCAGCAGCCAGAGCAAGTCTGAGCAGTTCTTC
TRBJ2-1 TRBV27 - - CASSTWGPHSGEQFF TGTGCCAGCAGTACTTGGGGCCCTCACTCCGGTGAGCAGTTCTTC
TRBJ2-7 TRBV20-1 - - CSARVRGPTYEQYF TGCAGTGCTAGAGTACGGGGGCCCACCTACGAGCAGTACTTC
TRBJ2-3 TRBV11-2 TRBD1 - CASSFSLGTGGGTDTQYF TGTGCCAGCAGCTTTTCCCTGGGGACAGGGGGAGGAACAGATACGCAGTATTTT
TRBJ2-5 TRBV28 - - CASHREVGEQYF TGTGCCAGTCACAGGGAAGTAGGAGAGCAGTACTTC
TRBJ2-1 TRBV5-6 - - CASSQGSVADKYHYEQFF TGTGCCAGCAGCCAGGGGTCAGTGGCGGACAAATATCATTATGAGCAGTTCTTC
TRBJ1-2 TRBV11-2 - few CASRPGLLGGYGYTF TGTGCCAGCAGGCCAGGACTCCTCGGCGGGTATGGCTACACCTTC
TRBJ2-7 TRBV9 - few CASSVQDFSYEQYF TGTGCCAGCAGCGTACAGGACTTCTCCTACGAGCAGTACTTC
TRBJ1-2 TRBV12-5 - - CASGLVNYGYTF TGTGCTAGTGGTTTGGTTAACTATGGCTACACCTTC
TRBJ2-1 TRBV20-1 - once CSARLGGGAVNEQFF TGCAGTGCTAGGTTGGGTGGGGGCGCGGTCAATGAGCAGTTCTTC
TRBJ2-7 TRBV29-1 TRBD1 - CSVGDRNPYEQYF TGCAGCGTTGGGGACAGGAACCCCTACGAGCAGTACTTC
TRBJ1-6 TRBV28 - - CASNTDRNYNSPLHF TGTGCCAGCAATACAGACAGAAATTATAATTCACCCCTCCACTTT
TRBJ1-5 TRBV5-1 TRBD1 few CASSLTGQGLDQPQHF TGCGCCAGCAGCTTGACCGGACAGGGGCTTGATCAGCCCCAGCATTTT
TRBJ2-1 TRBV5-1 - - CASSFEQSSYNEQFF TGCGCCAGCAGCTTTGAACAGAGCTCCTACAATGAGCAGTTCTTC
TRBJ2-6 TRBV6-5 - many CASSYSVSGANVLTF TGTGCCAGCAGTTACTCTGTTTCTGGGGCCAACGTCCTGACTTTC
TRBJ2-3 TRBV13 - - CASFPVGRDTQYF TGTGCCAGCTTCCCTGTGGGTCGAGATACGCAGTATTTT
TRBJ2-1 TRBV7-2 - - CASSLPGSWEQFF TGTGCCAGCAGCCTCCCGGGGTCGTGGGAGCAGTTCTTC
TRBJ2-1 TRBV6-5 - few CASSYLNRAYEQFF TGTGCCAGCAGTTACTTAAACAGGGCCTACGAGCAGTTCTTC
TRBJ2-1 TRBV29-1 TRBD1 few CSVGPGTGAIEQFF TGCAGCGTTGGTCCCGGGACAGGGGCCATTGAGCAGTTCTTC
TRBJ1-4 TRBV15 - - CATSGIHTTNEKLFF TGTGCCACCAGCGGAATACACACAACTAATGAAAAACTGTTTTTT
TRBJ2-7 TRBV7-8 - - CASSPKIPGLSEQYF TGTGCCAGCAGCCCCAAAATCCCAGGGTTGTCCGAGCAGTACTTC
TRBJ1-2 TRBV7-9 - - CASSLAGENYGYTF TGTGCCAGCAGCTTAGCCGGGGAGAACTATGGCTACACCTTC
TRBJ2-7 TRBV20-1 - - CSAPDGRGPPYEQYF TGCAGTGCTCCTGATGGAAGGGGCCCCCCCTACGAGCAGTACTTC
TRBJ2-3 TRBV20-1 TRBD2 - CSALAGFSTDTRYF TGCAGTGCTTTAGCGGGATTCAGCACAGATACGCGGTATTTT
TRBJ2-1 TRBV12-3/TRBV12-4 - - CASSFSVGNNEQFF TGTGCCAGCAGTTTCTCCGTGGGGAACAATGAGCAGTTCTTC
TRBJ1-4 TRBV5-6 - - CASSQSGRVMEKLFF TGTGCCAGCAGCCAGTCAGGGCGGGTAATGGAAAAACTGTTTTTT
TRBJ2-7 TRBV7-9 TRBD2 - CASSPRTSGGPYEQYF TGTGCCAGCAGCCCCCGGACTAGCGGGGGTCCCTACGAGCAGTACTTC
TRBJ2-7 TRBV4-3 TRBD1 - CASSQALGTGDLHYEQYF TGCGCCAGCAGCCAAGCCCTCGGGACAGGGGACCTACACTACGAGCAGTACTTC